Each of the 8 T cell receptor beta chains below was sequenced from the same sample in a study of patients and donors after allogeneic stem cell transplantation. TCRdb re-analysed the RT-PCR reads in MiXCR, keeping a single row per CDR3 protein. The sample includes 390,000 or so distinct CDR3 sequences, roughly 17% of them seen just once. Material: blood, either unsorted or a sorted T cell fraction (not recorded which). These receptors all come from a human donor who was either an allogeneic HSCT recipient or a stem cell or donor lymphocyte infusion donor (not recorded which). It is not recorded whose cells these are; they may come from a transplant donor.

The CDR3 DNA sequence: TGCGCCAGCAGCTTGGATGGCGGGAGGACCTACAATGAGCAGTTCTTC. Translating it yields CASSLDGGRTYNEQFF. The J gene is TRBJ2-1, the V gene TRBV5-1; 8 bases are shared with TRBD2. The CDR3 contains 16 residues. Germline loops: CDR1 SGHRS, CDR2 YFSETQ. Unmatched junction bases numbered 4, after V lost 0 bases and J lost 2 bases.

In its sample, this clonotype was seen a few times. The chain uses TRBV7-9 and TRBJ1-6; 7 nucleotides align to TRBD1. V lost 2 bases, J lost 9 bases, and 13 bases stayed unmatched. This CDR3 is 17 amino acids long. Germline CDR1 SEHNR, CDR2 FQNEAQ (reference sequence). The chain's CDR3 is CASSLRTGRVAGSPLHF. The CDR3 region has the DNA TGTGCCAGCAGCTTAAGGACAGGCCGGGTGGCGGGTTCACCCCTCCACTTT.

The gene calls are TRBV9 and TRBJ1-3; TRBD1 agrees at 12 bases. Germline V gene sequence: CDR1 SGDLS, CDR2 YYNGEE. This CDR3 region has 18 residues. V lost 2 bases, J lost 0 bases, and 6 bases stayed unmatched. The CDR3: CASSVGTGGSYSGNTIYF. Here the CDR3 DNA reads TGTGCCAGCAGCGTGGGGACAGGGGGCTCCTACTCTGGAAACACCATATATTTT.

V usage is TRBV2 and J usage is TRBJ2-3; 9 bases are a match to TRBD2. J was trimmed by 4 bases and V by 5 bases; bases with no gene match: 7. The CDR3 has 15 amino acids. Germline V gene lookup returns CDR1 SNHLY and CDR2 FYNNEI. The CDR3 loop is CASSTFSGGPDTQYF. CDR3 nucleotide sequence: TGTGCCAGCAGTACGTTTAGCGGGGGTCCAGATACGCAGTATTTT. Full variable domain (remainder filled in from reference TRBV2 and TRBJ2-3): EPEVTQTPSHQVTQMGQEVILRCVPISNHLYFYWYRQILGQKVEFLVSFYNNEISEKSEIFDDQFSVERPDGSNFTLKIRSTKLEDSAMYFCASSTFSGGPDTQYFGPGTRLTVL.

The chain combines TRBV15 with TRBJ1-1, with 10 bases that match TRBD1. V lost 3 bases, J lost 5 bases, and 9 bases stayed unmatched. The CDR3 extends over 16 amino acids. The germline V gene encodes CDR1 LNHNV and CDR2 YYDKDF (reference sequence). The CDR3 DNA sequence: TGTGCCACCAGCAGCCCCTATGACAGGGGGCGGACTGAAGCTTTCTTT. Its protein product is CATSSPYDRGRTEAFF.

The CDR3 spells CASSQENRAGVGGYTF. CDR3 bases: TGCGCCAGCAGCCAAGAGAACAGGGCGGGGGTAGGTGGCTACACCTTC. V gene TRBV4-3 combines with J gene TRBJ1-2; D perhaps matches TRBD1 (6 bases). The CDR3 consists of 16 residues. CDR1 is LGHNA and CDR2 is YSLEER in the germline V gene. Trimming stripped 0 bases from V and 7 bases from J, with 18 bases between.

In its sample, this clonotype was seen a few times. The chain uses TRBV20-1 and TRBJ2-7; 8 nucleotides line up with TRBD1. J gave up 1 base and V 6 bases, and 8 bases lay outside the gene matches. The CDR3 length is 14 residues. Germline lookup yields CDR1 DFQATT and CDR2 SNEGSKA (reference sequence). Written as DNA, the CDR3 is TGCAGTGCCCCCGGGACAGGCGCTTCCTACGAGCAGTACTTC. Protein product: CSAPGTGASYEQYF.

This clonotype showed up many times. This chain connects TRBV12-3 or TRBV12-4 to TRBJ1-4; D ambiguous. The CDR3 is made up of 13 amino acids. The ends were cut back, 3 bases at V and 6 bases at J, with 8 bases in the middle. This chain's CDR3 is CASSFVTDEKLFF. The CDR3 bases are TGTGCCAGCAGTTTCGTCACTGATGAAAAACTGTTTTTT.